This is a list of T cell receptor beta chains from one sample in a study of blood T cell repertoires in COVID-19. Using immunoSEQ multiplex PCR, the repertoire was profiled, and TCRdb retains in-frame clones only, with some absent. The sample yields about 250,000 clones, around nine tenths seen once. The source material was peripheral blood. The receptors originated from a woman aged 55-69 years who had recovered from COVID-19. Both conserved end residues are part of each CDR3. A D gene is named only where the DNA matches it firmly. Rows give clone size only sometimes, using once, few, many, or a class for an expanded clone.

cdr3_aa: CASSLGRTWNSPLHF; cdr3_nt: TGTGCCAGCAGCTTGGGTAGGACTTGGAATTCACCCCTCCACTTT; j_call: TRBJ1-6; v_call: TRBV5-6; d_call: .; clone_size: .
cdr3_aa: CASSLRTPGGEKLFF; cdr3_nt: TGCGCCAGCAGCTTACGGACACCGGGCGGTGAAAAACTGTTTTTT; j_call: TRBJ1-4; v_call: TRBV5-1; d_call: .; clone_size: .
cdr3_aa: CASSWQGGSDTQYF; cdr3_nt: TGTGCCAGCAGTTGGCAGGGCGGCTCAGATACGCAGTATTTT; j_call: TRBJ2-3; v_call: TRBV6-2/TRBV6-3; d_call: .; clone_size: .
cdr3_aa: CASSERRNTEAFF; cdr3_nt: TGTGCCAGCAGCGAGAGAAGAAACACTGAAGCTTTCTTT; j_call: TRBJ1-1; v_call: TRBV7-3; d_call: .; clone_size: .
cdr3_aa: CASSLVPTGRVGTGSNTQYF; cdr3_nt: TGTGCCAGCAGCTTAGTACCCACCGGAAGGGTCGGGACAGGTTCAAATACGCAGTATTTT; j_call: TRBJ2-3; v_call: TRBV7-6; d_call: TRBD1; clone_size: .
cdr3_aa: CASSAFVGSGGPEQYF; cdr3_nt: TGTGCCAGCAGCGCTTTTGTGGGGAGCGGGGGGCCCGAGCAGTACTTC; j_call: TRBJ2-7; v_call: TRBV7-2; d_call: TRBD2; clone_size: .
cdr3_aa: CASSFTRNNEKLFF; cdr3_nt: TGTGCCAGCAGTTTTACCAGGAATAATGAAAAACTGTTTTTT; j_call: TRBJ1-4; v_call: TRBV28; d_call: .; clone_size: .
cdr3_aa: CATSSHGTIAAGELFF; cdr3_nt: TGTGCCACCAGCAGCCACGGGACAATTGCGGCCGGGGAGCTGTTTTTT; j_call: TRBJ2-2; v_call: TRBV15; d_call: .; clone_size: few
cdr3_aa: CASRPLAGIVGANTGELFF; cdr3_nt: TGTGCCAGCAGACCACTAGCGGGGATCGTCGGAGCGAACACCGGGGAGCTGTTTTTT; j_call: TRBJ2-2; v_call: TRBV7-3; d_call: TRBD2; clone_size: .
cdr3_aa: CASSARQGSSYNEQFF; cdr3_nt: TGCGCCAGCAGCGCCCGACAGGGGAGCTCCTACAATGAGCAGTTCTTC; j_call: TRBJ2-1; v_call: TRBV5-1; d_call: TRBD1; clone_size: .
cdr3_aa: CASSIDRGQQFF; cdr3_nt: TGTGCCAGCAGCATCGACAGGGGACAGCAGTTCTTC; j_call: TRBJ2-1; v_call: TRBV7-2; d_call: TRBD1; clone_size: .
cdr3_aa: CASSFTGFYEQYF; cdr3_nt: TGTGCCAGTAGCTTTACAGGGTTCTACGAGCAGTACTTC; j_call: TRBJ2-7; v_call: TRBV19; d_call: .; clone_size: .
cdr3_aa: CASSYSRGTEAFF; cdr3_nt: TGTGCCAGCAGTTACTCGCGAGGCACTGAAGCTTTCTTT; j_call: TRBJ1-1; v_call: TRBV6-6; d_call: .; clone_size: .
cdr3_aa: CASSRPGTGQADTQYF; cdr3_nt: TGTGCCAGCAGTCGACCCGGGACAGGGCAAGCAGATACGCAGTATTTT; j_call: TRBJ2-3; v_call: TRBV6-6; d_call: TRBD1; clone_size: .
cdr3_aa: CASSPTGGAGTDTQYF; cdr3_nt: TGTGCCAGCTCACCAACAGGGGGCGCAGGCACAGATACGCAGTATTTT; j_call: TRBJ2-3; v_call: TRBV18; d_call: TRBD1; clone_size: .
cdr3_aa: CASSQAEQGNSPLHF; cdr3_nt: TGCGCCAGCAGCCAAGCCGAGCAGGGTAATTCACCCCTCCACTTT; j_call: TRBJ1-6; v_call: TRBV4-3; d_call: .; clone_size: .
cdr3_aa: CASSEFGSSVNTEAFF; cdr3_nt: TGTGCCAGCAGTGAATTTGGGAGTAGTGTGAACACTGAAGCTTTCTTT; j_call: TRBJ1-1; v_call: TRBV25-1; d_call: .; clone_size: .
cdr3_aa: CASSLGQGLYEQYF; cdr3_nt: TGTGCCAGTAGTCTGGGACAGGGACTCTACGAGCAGTACTTC; j_call: TRBJ2-7; v_call: TRBV19; d_call: TRBD1; clone_size: .
cdr3_aa: CASSQFPGLAGGLNTGELFF; cdr3_nt: TGTGCCAGCAGCCAATTCCCGGGACTAGCGGGGGGTCTGAACACCGGGGAGCTGTTTTTT; j_call: TRBJ2-2; v_call: TRBV4-2; d_call: TRBD2; clone_size: .
cdr3_aa: CASSLVSGDTEAFF; cdr3_nt: TGTGCCAGCAGCTTGGTATCCGGGGACACTGAAGCTTTCTTT; j_call: TRBJ1-1; v_call: TRBV5-4; d_call: .; clone_size: .
cdr3_aa: CATSREQGNTDTQYF; cdr3_nt: TGTGCCACCAGCAGAGAACAGGGCAACACAGATACGCAGTATTTT; j_call: TRBJ2-3; v_call: TRBV15; d_call: .; clone_size: .
cdr3_aa: CASSIGTAHETQYF; cdr3_nt: TGTGCCAGCAGCATCGGGACTGCACACGAGACCCAGTACTTC; j_call: TRBJ2-5; v_call: TRBV11-3; d_call: .; clone_size: .
cdr3_aa: CASSLGTGGAYEQYF; cdr3_nt: TGTGCCAGCAGCTTAGGAACAGGGGGCGCCTACGAGCAGTACTTC; j_call: TRBJ2-7; v_call: TRBV7-6; d_call: TRBD1; clone_size: .
cdr3_aa: CASSHRTGNDGTDTQYF; cdr3_nt: TGTGCCAGCAGTCACAGGACAGGGAATGATGGCACAGATACGCAGTATTTT; j_call: TRBJ2-3; v_call: TRBV6-6; d_call: TRBD1; clone_size: .
cdr3_aa: CASSLAGGPETQYF; cdr3_nt: TGTGCCAGCAGCTTGGCGGGGGGGCCAGAGACCCAGTACTTC; j_call: TRBJ2-5; v_call: TRBV7-8; d_call: TRBD2; clone_size: .
cdr3_aa: CASSSDRGQTGYTF; cdr3_nt: TGTGCCAGCAGCTCCGACAGGGGGCAGACTGGCTACACCTTC; j_call: TRBJ1-2; v_call: TRBV7-2; d_call: TRBD1; clone_size: .
cdr3_aa: CASRELAAVGETQYF; cdr3_nt: TGTGCCAGCAGGGAACTAGCGGCAGTGGGAGAGACCCAGTACTTC; j_call: TRBJ2-5; v_call: TRBV27; d_call: TRBD2; clone_size: once
cdr3_aa: CASSQDRLAGETQYF; cdr3_nt: TGTGCCAGCAGCCAAGATCGCCTAGCCGGGGAGACCCAGTACTTC; j_call: TRBJ2-5; v_call: TRBV3-1/TRBV3-2; d_call: .; clone_size: .
cdr3_aa: CASSIDPGAEQYF; cdr3_nt: TGTGCCAGTAGTATAGATCCAGGGGCCGAGCAGTACTTC; j_call: TRBJ2-7; v_call: TRBV19; d_call: .; clone_size: .
cdr3_aa: CASSTGPNTGELFF; cdr3_nt: TGTGCCAGCAGTACAGGGCCGAACACCGGGGAGCTGTTTTTT; j_call: TRBJ2-2; v_call: TRBV7-6; d_call: .; clone_size: .
cdr3_aa: CSGEGTDTQYF; cdr3_nt: TGCAGTGGTGAGGGCACAGATACGCAGTATTTT; j_call: TRBJ2-3; v_call: TRBV20-1; d_call: .; clone_size: .
cdr3_aa: CASSQGRWQGAYEQYF; cdr3_nt: TGTGCCAGCAGCCAAGGCCGATGGCAGGGGGCCTACGAGCAGTACTTC; j_call: TRBJ2-7; v_call: TRBV3-1/TRBV3-2; d_call: TRBD1; clone_size: .
cdr3_aa: CASSLGGGAGLVGELFF; cdr3_nt: TGTGCCAGCAGCTTGGGGGGCGGGGCTGGGCTCGTCGGGGAGCTGTTTTTT; j_call: TRBJ2-2; v_call: TRBV5-4; d_call: .; clone_size: .
cdr3_aa: CASSHLAGVGTEAFF; cdr3_nt: TGTGCCAGCAGCCACCTGGCCGGGGTGGGAACTGAAGCTTTCTTT; j_call: TRBJ1-1; v_call: TRBV3-1/TRBV3-2; d_call: .; clone_size: .
cdr3_aa: CASSKMNRGRAEAFF; cdr3_nt: TGTGCCAGCAGCAAAATGAACAGGGGGCGAGCTGAAGCTTTCTTT; j_call: TRBJ1-1; v_call: TRBV6-5; d_call: TRBD1; clone_size: .
cdr3_aa: CASSLSFGTGGRGYTF; cdr3_nt: TGTGCCAGCAGCTTAAGCTTTGGGACAGGGGGCCGCGGCTACACCTTC; j_call: TRBJ1-2; v_call: TRBV11-2; d_call: TRBD1; clone_size: once
cdr3_aa: CASSISGQGTEAFF; cdr3_nt: TGTGCCAGCAGCATCTCGGGACAGGGAACTGAAGCTTTCTTT; j_call: TRBJ1-1; v_call: TRBV5-5; d_call: TRBD1; clone_size: .
cdr3_aa: CASRDQGRGDYQPQHF; cdr3_nt: TGTGCCAGCAGGGACCAAGGACGGGGGGATTATCAGCCCCAGCATTTT; j_call: TRBJ1-5; v_call: TRBV7-2; d_call: .; clone_size: .
cdr3_aa: CASSSPSGDYEQYF; cdr3_nt: TGTGCCAGCAGCTCCCCTAGCGGGGACTACGAGCAGTACTTC; j_call: TRBJ2-7; v_call: TRBV7-9; d_call: TRBD2; clone_size: .
cdr3_aa: CASSLPMEGPDTQYF; cdr3_nt: TGTGCCAGCAGCCTGCCGATGGAGGGCCCAGATACGCAGTATTTT; j_call: TRBJ2-3; v_call: TRBV7-2; d_call: .; clone_size: .
cdr3_aa: CASSQRGPGQFF; cdr3_nt: TGTGCCAGTAGTCAACGAGGGCCGGGACAGTTCTTC; j_call: TRBJ2-1; v_call: TRBV19; d_call: .; clone_size: .
cdr3_aa: CAISDTGDNSPLHF; cdr3_nt: TGTGCCATCAGTGACACGGGGGATAATTCACCCCTCCACTTT; j_call: TRBJ1-6; v_call: TRBV10-3; d_call: .; clone_size: .
cdr3_aa: CASSVDRVNTEAFF; cdr3_nt: TGTGCCAGCAGCGTAGACAGGGTGAACACTGAAGCTTTCTTT; j_call: TRBJ1-1; v_call: TRBV9; d_call: .; clone_size: .
cdr3_aa: CATSVGRENTEAFF; cdr3_nt: TGTGCCACCAGTGTCGGCAGGGAGAACACTGAAGCTTTCTTT; j_call: TRBJ1-1; v_call: TRBV24-1; d_call: .; clone_size: .
cdr3_aa: CASSYRDRGSYTIYF; cdr3_nt: TGTGCCAGCAGTTACCGGGACAGGGGGTCATACACCATATATTTT; j_call: TRBJ1-3; v_call: TRBV6-2/TRBV6-3; d_call: TRBD1; clone_size: .